A selection of T cell receptor beta chains follows, all from one sample in a study of blood T cell repertoires in COVID-19. Using immunoSEQ multiplex PCR, the repertoire was profiled, and TCRdb retains in-frame clones only, with some absent. The data show hundreds of thousands of clones, about 90% seen once. The sample consisted of peripheral blood. These receptors were taken from a young woman with acute or convalescent COVID-19. Each CDR3 is given with its conserved first and last residue. D genes are given only for firm matches. Clone size is shown for a subset of rows, as once, few, many or a class of expanded clone.

>TRBV4-2|TRBJ1-1|NA|few
TGTGCCAGCAGCCAAGAGGGGCGGGAGACTGAAGCTTTCTTT
CASSQEGRETEAFF
>TRBV2|TRBJ2-5|TRBD2|NA
TGTGCCAGCAATCGGGGACTAGCGGGGCCTCAAGAGACCCAGTACTTC
CASNRGLAGPQETQYF
>TRBV3-1/TRBV3-2|TRBJ2-1|TRBD2|NA
TGTGCCAGCAGCCTCAAGGCCCTAGCGGGACGATACAATGAGCAGTTCTTC
CASSLKALAGRYNEQFF
>TRBV6-5|TRBJ1-1|TRBD1|NA
TGTGCCAGCAGTCAACAGGGGTCGGGGGCTTTCTTT
CASSQQGSGAFF
>TRBV19|TRBJ1-1|TRBD1|NA
TGTGCCAGTAGTATAGAGGTCCCGGCAGGGGGCACTGAAGCTTTCTTT
CASSIEVPAGGTEAFF
>TRBV7-9|TRBJ2-7|TRBD2|NA
TGTGCCAGCAGCCGCCAGGGACTAGCGGGGGGGCTCGGAGAGCAGTACTTC
CASSRQGLAGGLGEQYF
>TRBV19|TRBJ2-1|TRBD2|NA
TGTGCCAGTAGTATAGGGAGAGGTCGGGGGGGCAATGAGCAGTTCTTC
CASSIGRGRGGNEQFF
>TRBV7-9|TRBJ2-7|NA|NA
TGTGCCAGCAGCTTGGGGGACATCTACGAGCAGTACTTC
CASSLGDIYEQYF
>TRBV19|TRBJ2-5|TRBD2|NA
TGTGCCAGTAGTAGGCCCGGGACTAGCGGGGGGCTAGAGACCCAGTACTTC
CASSRPGTSGGLETQYF
>TRBV3-1/TRBV3-2|TRBJ1-2|NA|NA
TGTGCCAGCAGCCGCGGGCGGGTAGGCTACACCTTC
CASSRGRVGYTF
>TRBV4-1|TRBJ1-1|TRBD1|once
TGCGCCAGCAGCCAAGTTTTTGGGACAGGGAGAACTGAAGCTTTCTTT
CASSQVFGTGRTEAFF
>TRBV6-5|TRBJ2-7|NA|NA
TGTGCCAGCAGTTCCCCCAGTGACGAGCAGTACTTC
CASSSPSDEQYF
>TRBV11-2|TRBJ1-6|TRBD1|NA
TGTGCCAGCAGCTCCCACAGGGGCGGCAATTCACCCCTCCACTTT
CASSSHRGGNSPLHF
>TRBV5-1|TRBJ2-2|TRBD2|NA
TGCGCCAGCAACCCTAGCGGGGGGTTCGCCGGGGAGCTGTTTTTT
CASNPSGGFAGELFF
>TRBV12-3/TRBV12-4|TRBJ1-1|NA|NA
TGTGCCAGCAGTTTGAGCTGGAACACTGAAGCTTTCTTT
CASSLSWNTEAFF
>TRBV7-9|TRBJ1-1|NA|NA
TGTGCCAGCAGCCCAGTTGGGAGTACTGAAGCTTTCTTT
CASSPVGSTEAFF
>TRBV18|TRBJ1-3|TRBD1|NA
TGTGCCAGCTCACCAATATGGACAGGCAGCTCTGGAAACACCATATATTTT
CASSPIWTGSSGNTIYF
>TRBV5-6|TRBJ1-2|NA|NA
TGTGCCAGCAGCAACCGCAGGGTCGGCTACACCTTC
CASSNRRVGYTF
>TRBV5-1|TRBJ2-2|TRBD1|NA
TGCGCCAGCAGCCCGTGGACAGGGGGGAACACCGGGGAGCTGTTTTTT
CASSPWTGGNTGELFF
>TRBV11-1|TRBJ2-7|NA|NA
TGTGCCAGCAGTTTGGGGGCGGGCGAGCAGTACTTC
CASSLGAGEQYF
>TRBV5-1|TRBJ1-1|NA|NA
TGCGCCAGCAGTCGGGACAAAGGGAACACTGAAGCTTTCTTT
CASSRDKGNTEAFF
>TRBV20-1|TRBJ1-2|NA|NA
TGCAGTGCTAGATCAGCAGGGGAGGGCTTC
CSARSAGEGF
>TRBV12-3/TRBV12-4|TRBJ1-6|NA|few
TGTGCCAGCAGTTTGGGTAGCCGATCACCCCTCCACTTT
CASSLGSRSPLHF
>TRBV29-1|TRBJ1-3|TRBD1|once
TGCAGCGCTGTAGACAGGGCTGGAAACACCATATATTTT
CSAVDRAGNTIYF
>TRBV6-4|TRBJ1-2|NA|NA
TGTGCCAGCAGCGAGACTCCTAACTATGGCTACACCTTC
CASSETPNYGYTF
>TRBV3-1/TRBV3-2|TRBJ1-2|TRBD1|NA
TGTGCCAGCAGCCAGGCGGGACAGGGGACCTATGGCTACACCTTC
CASSQAGQGTYGYTF
>TRBV30|TRBJ2-2|NA|NA
TGTGCCTGGAGTGTACGAGAACGAGACAAGAGAACCGGGGAGCTGTTTTTT
CAWSVRERDKRTGELFF
>TRBV7-2|TRBJ2-2|TRBD2|NA
TGTGCCAGCAGCATCGGACTAGCGGGGGTGATCACCGGGGAGCTGTTTTTT
CASSIGLAGVITGELFF
>TRBV10-2|TRBJ1-6|TRBD1|NA
TGCGCCAGCTGGGGACAGTCGGGTAATTCACCCCTCCACTTT
CASWGQSGNSPLHF
>TRBV7-2|TRBJ2-2|TRBD1|NA
TGTGCCAGCAGCACTCAGGGGGCTGGCGGGGAGCTGTTTTTT
CASSTQGAGGELFF
>TRBV30|TRBJ1-2|NA|NA
TGTGCCTGGAGTGTAGCAGGGGCCCATGGCTACACCTTC
CAWSVAGAHGYTF
>TRBV20-1|TRBJ1-2|TRBD1|NA
TGCAGTGCTCAACAGGGGATTGGCTACACCTTC
CSAQQGIGYTF
>TRBV5-4|TRBJ1-1|TRBD1|NA
TGTGCCAGCAGCTTGGGGGACAGAGTGAACACTGAAGCTTTCTTT
CASSLGDRVNTEAFF
>TRBV18|TRBJ1-2|NA|NA
TGTGCCAGCTCACCTGGGCCCGGGGTTGGCTACACCTTC
CASSPGPGVGYTF
>TRBV6-4|TRBJ2-2|TRBD1|NA
TGTGCCAGCAGTGACTCGATAGGGGACAGGGCCACCGGGGAGCTGTTTTTT
CASSDSIGDRATGELFF
>TRBV29-1|TRBJ1-5|TRBD1|NA
TGCAGCGTCCCGGGACAGGGCGAGGGTCAGCCCCAGCATTTT
CSVPGQGEGQPQHF
>TRBV4-2|TRBJ1-6|NA|NA
TGTGCCAGCAGCCAAGAGCCCGACAGGAGTAATTCACCCCTCCACTTT
CASSQEPDRSNSPLHF
>TRBV27|TRBJ1-1|NA|NA
TGTGCCAGCAGTCCCGGGACAACGATGGGTATCACTGAAGCTTTCTTT
CASSPGTTMGITEAFF
>TRBV4-2|TRBJ1-4|TRBD1|NA
TGTGCCAGCAGCCAACCGGACAGGGGAACTAATGAAAAACTGTTTTTT
CASSQPDRGTNEKLFF
>TRBV18|TRBJ1-5|TRBD1|NA
TGTGCCAGCTCATCACAGGGGGCCAATCAGCCCCAGCATTTT
CASSSQGANQPQHF
>TRBV4-3|TRBJ1-5|NA|NA
TGCGCCAGCAGCCAAGACAGGGTTATTGCCAATCAGCCCCAGCATTTT
CASSQDRVIANQPQHF
>TRBV20-1|TRBJ2-2|TRBD1|NA
TGCAGTGCTGTTAACAGGGGTGTGCTGTTTTTT
CSAVNRGVLFF
>TRBV7-8|TRBJ1-2|NA|NA
TGTGCCAGCAGCTTCCGTCCCCCCCGGGGGGATGATGGCTACACCTTC
CASSFRPPRGDDGYTF
>TRBV10-3|TRBJ1-2|NA|NA
TGTGCCATCACGACGGACATAGGGCCGATCTATGGCTACACCTTC
CAITTDIGPIYGYTF
>TRBV7-9|TRBJ2-2|TRBD2|NA
TGTGCCAGCAGCTTAGCCGCGGGGGGGCCCACCGGGGAGCTGTTTTTT
CASSLAAGGPTGELFF
>TRBV6-1|TRBJ1-6|NA|NA
TGTGCCAGCAGTGAAGTATGGAGCAGCAATAATTCACCCCTCCACTTT
CASSEVWSSNNSPLHF
>TRBV2|TRBJ1-4|TRBD1|NA
TGTGCCAGCAGCTACGGACAGGGTGGAACTAATGAAAAACTGTTTTTT
CASSYGQGGTNEKLFF
>TRBV7-8|TRBJ1-2|NA|NA
TGTGCCAGCATCGACATCCCTGTTAATGGCCTCCGTGGCGGCTACACCTTC
CASIDIPVNGLRGGYTF
>TRBV5-1|TRBJ2-7|TRBD1|NA
TGCGCCAGCAGCTCCCGGACAGGGGGCCTCTCCTACGAGCAGTACTTC
CASSSRTGGLSYEQYF
>TRBV27|TRBJ1-2|NA|NA
TGTGCCAGCAGCTTCGGACAGTCGTATGGCTACACCTTC
CASSFGQSYGYTF
>TRBV29-1|TRBJ1-2|TRBD1|NA
TGCAGCGCCCGAAGGACAGGAAACTATGGCTACACCTTC
CSARRTGNYGYTF
>TRBV27|TRBJ1-6|NA|NA
TGTGCCAGCAGTTTAAGTATACAGTTGGATTCACCCCTCCACTTT
CASSLSIQLDSPLHF
>TRBV2|TRBJ1-5|TRBD1|NA
TGTGCCAGCAGCCCCGGGACAGGGCGCCAGCCCCAGCATTTT
CASSPGTGRQPQHF